This entry features one T cell receptor beta chain sequence. Germline V lookup: CDR1 LNHDA, CDR2 SQIVND (reference sequence). The CDR3 covers 13 residues. Trimming stripped 4 bases from V and 8 bases from J, with 12 bases between. The data were obtained in a study of T cell changes during pregnancy in multiple sclerosis. Data came from immunoSEQ multiplex PCR; TCRdb stores just in-frame clones and leaves some out. Among just over 30,000 clones, 87% were seen once, and the ten largest hold around a tenth. The TCR comes from a female donor with multiple sclerosis, enrolled in a pregnancy study. The starting material was CD8+ T cells from peripheral blood mononuclear cells, obtained in the first trimester of pregnancy. The chain links TRBV19 to TRBJ2-1; tentative D call: TRBD1 (5 bases). The CDR3 nucleotides read TGTGCCAGTAGTACGAAGGGGTCCGATGAGCAGTTCTTC. Its protein is CASSTKGSDEQFF.